Presented here are 20 T cell receptor beta chains from one specimen sequenced in a study of T cells in Graves' hyperthyroidism and ophthalmopathy. The source material, RNA transcripts, was used to amplify TCR beta CDR3 regions. The HTBI primer set served for first-round RT-PCR of the TCR CDR3. Using its own MiXCR run on the multiplex PCR reads, TCRdb lists one record per CDR3 protein. The table records almost 600,000 distinct CDR3 sequences, over 11% of them present only once. The specimen sequenced was blood. These receptor sequences come from a woman aged 25 to 45 with Graves' hyperthyroidism that later progressed to Graves' ophthalmopathy.

This clonotype came up many times. The rearrangement links TRBV12-5 to TRBJ1-1; perhaps TRBD1 as D (5 bases). This CDR3 spans 12 amino acids. The V end was cut by 6 bases, the J end by 4 bases, with 9 bases between. Germline CDR1 and CDR2: LGHNT and FRNRAP. The CDR3 DNA is TGTGCTAGTGGGAAGGGGAGCACTGAAGCTTTCTTT. This translates into CASGKGSTEAFF. Full variable domain (rest looked up from reference TRBV12-5 and TRBJ1-1): DARVTQTPRHKVTEMGQEVTMRCQPILGHNTVFWYRQTMMQGLELLAYFRNRAPLDDSGMPKDRFSAEMPDATLATLKIQPSEPRDSAVYFCASGKGSTEAFFGQGTRLTVV.

This clonotype was recorded at least ten times. The CDR3 DNA is TGTGCCAGCTCCCCGCCCCGGGCAGTTCCGGAAGAGCAGTTCTTC. Amino acid sequence: CASSPPRAVPEEQFF. The gene calls are TRBV7-9 and TRBJ2-1; no firm D call. The germline V gene has CDR1 SEHNR and CDR2 FQNEAQ (reference sequence). V dropped 8 bases and J dropped 10 bases, with 24 bases sitting between them. The CDR3 is made up of 15 amino acids. The entire variable domain, with the rest obtained from reference TRBV7-9 and TRBJ2-1, is as follows: DTGVSQNPRHKITKRGQNVTFRCDPISEHNRLYWYRQTLGQGPEFLTYFQNEAQLEKSRLLSDRFSAERPKGSFSTLEIQRTEQGDSAMYLCASSPPRAVPEEQFFGPGTRLTVL.

Note on this clonotype: This may stem from a read error, because a much larger clone lies one nucleotide away. The V call is TRBV4-3, the J call TRBJ2-7; the D gene is possibly TRBD2 (5 bases). V was cut by 0 bases and J by 4 bases, with 22 bases left in between. Germline-derived CDR1 and CDR2 are LGHNA and YSLEER. The length of the CDR3 is 18 residues. The DNA of the CDR3 is TGCGCCAGCAGCCAAGACTCGTACACCGGGGTTACAGTATACGAGCAGTACTTC. This encodes CASSQDSYTGVTVYEQYF.

This clonotype was seen ten or more times. The genes are TRBV18 and TRBJ2-1, with D possibly being TRBD1 (5 bases). V was clipped by 6 bases and J by 2 bases, with 17 bases between them. CDR3 length: 16 residues. Germline values: CDR1 KGHSH, CDR2 LQKENI. CDR3 in amino acids: CASSRRDSRAYNEQFF. Written as DNA, the CDR3 is TGTGCCAGCTCTCGTCGAGACTCCAGGGCCTACAATGAGCAGTTCTTC.

This clonotype came up a few times. This likely comes from a read error, as the CDR3 has no conserved phenylalanine or tryptophan at its end. This rearrangement joins TRBV29-1 to TRBJ1-2; unclear D gene. The germline V gene encodes CDR1 SQVTM and CDR2 ANQGSEA. Between the trimmed V and J ends, which lost 3 bases and 4 bases, there was a span of 9 bases. The CDR3 spans 12 residues. Here the CDR3 DNA reads TGCAGCGTTGAGAGGCAGTTCTATGGCTACACCCTC. Its protein is CSVERQFYGYTL.

This clonotype has at least ten counts. This sequence joins TRBV6-1 and TRBJ1-5; 8 bases are shared with TRBD1. Germline V CDR1 and CDR2: MNHNS, SASEGT. The CDR3 is 15 residues long. After removal of 8 bases from V and 5 bases from J, the junction contained 11 bases not matched to a gene. The CDR3 region has the DNA TGTGCCAGCTCCTGGACAGGGAGGGTAGATCAGCCCCAGCATTTT. Translating it yields CASSWTGRVDQPQHF.

The table lists this clonotype with a few counts. The chain has TRBV19 and TRBJ2-3; 8 nucleotides agree with TRBD2. The germline CDR1 and CDR2 sequences are LNHDA and SQIVND (reference sequence). Trimming took 2 bases from V and 2 from J; bases not matched to a gene: 9. CDR3 length: 17 amino acids. The DNA of the CDR3 is TGTGCCAGTAGTATACGAGGACTAGCATCGGTCACAGATACGCAGTATTTT. Translated: CASSIRGLASVTDTQYF.

This clonotype came up many times. The chain links TRBV20-1 to TRBJ1-1, with 7 bases fitting TRBD1. This CDR3 spans 14 amino acids. CDR1 and CDR2 from the germline V gene are DFQATT and SNEGSKA (reference sequence). With V trimmed by 3 bases and J by 0 bases, 4 bases remained unmatched. CDR3 DNA sequence: TGCAGTGCTAGGGGTGACAGGGTGAACACTGAAGCTTTCTTT. Amino acid sequence: CSARGDRVNTEAFF.

This clonotype was found many times. In nucleotides, the CDR3 is TGTGCCAGCATCATGTCTGGAGAATACAGGGATACGCAGTATTTT. Amino acids: CASIMSGEYRDTQYF. This chain joins TRBV13 and TRBJ2-3; D may be TRBD1 (5 bases). The CDR3 covers 15 residues. V lost 7 bases and J lost 6, with 20 bases in between. The germline gives CDR1 PRHDT, CDR2 FYEKMQ (reference sequence).

This clonotype was observed many times. The genes are TRBV28 and TRBJ1-2, with 8 bases lining up with TRBD1. Germline V gene sequence: CDR1 MDHEN, CDR2 SYDVKM. The CDR3 is 15 residues long. The trim removed 4 bases at V and 6 bases at J, leaving 10 bases unmatched. CDR3 loop: CASSYYSETGDGYTF. CDR3 coding DNA: TGTGCCAGCAGTTATTATTCTGAGACAGGGGATGGCTACACCTTC.

This clonotype was seen ten or more times. The J gene is TRBJ2-7, the V gene TRBV4-2; 9 positions agree with TRBD1. The CDR3 spans 15 residues. Germline CDR1 reads LGHNA; CDR2 reads YNFKEQ. J gave up 2 bases and V 1 base, and 3 bases lay outside the gene matches. CDR3 in DNA: TGTGCCAGCAGCCAAGCGGGGACAGGGACCTACGAGCAGTACTTC. This codes for CASSQAGTGTYEQYF.

Many counts were recorded for this clonotype. The J gene is TRBJ2-5, the V gene TRBV11-3; TRBD2 agrees at 9 bases. The germline V gene has CDR1 SGHNT and CDR2 YENEEA. CDR3 size: 15 residues. V gave up 5 bases and J gave up 5 bases; unmatched junction bases: 9. This CDR3 is CASSPLGGRAETQYF. CDR3 DNA sequence: TGTGCCAGCAGCCCCCTCGGCGGGAGGGCTGAGACCCAGTACTTC.

This clonotype appeared many times. The chain is built from TRBV2 and TRBJ2-7, with 10 positions matching TRBD2. This CDR3 spans 14 amino acids. Germline trimming cut 6 bases from V and 6 bases from J; bases unmatched to any gene: 8. CDR1 SNHLY and CDR2 FYNNEI come from the germline V gene. The CDR3 here is CASRIGTSAVEQYF. The CDR3, as DNA: TGTGCCAGCAGAATTGGGACTAGCGCCGTCGAGCAGTACTTC. The variable domain in full, completed from reference TRBV2 and TRBJ2-7, reads EPEVTQTPSHQVTQMGQEVILRCVPISNHLYFYWYRQILGQKVEFLVSFYNNEISEKSEIFDDQFSVERPDGSNFTLKIRSTKLEDSAMYFCASRIGTSAVEQYFGPGTRLTVT.

This clonotype was counted a few times. The V gene is TRBV4-2, the J gene TRBJ2-1; 11 nucleotides line up with TRBD2. Unmatched junction bases numbered 6, after V lost 0 bases and J lost 5 bases. This CDR3 is built from 17 residues. CDR1 LGHNA and CDR2 YNFKEQ come from the germline V gene. CDR3 sequence: CASSQDFGTSGHNEQFF. The CDR3 DNA follows: TGTGCCAGCAGCCAAGATTTTGGGACTAGCGGTCACAATGAGCAGTTCTTC.

V and J are TRBV30 and TRBJ2-7, with 13 bases aligning to TRBD2. The CDR3 contains 15 residues. Germline V CDR1 and CDR2: GTSNPN, SVGIG (reference sequence). The V segment lost 4 bases and the J segment 1 base; nucleotides outside the gene matches: 4. As DNA, the CDR3 is TGTGCCTGGAATTCGGGACTAGCGGGGTCCTACGAGCAGTACTTC. This codes for CAWNSGLAGSYEQYF.

In this sample, this clonotype turned up many times. The V and J genes are TRBV6-1 and TRBJ2-5; no reliable D call. Germline V gene data show CDR1 as MNHNS and CDR2 as SASEGT. The CDR3 runs to 14 residues. V shed 5 bases and J shed 5 bases, with 15 bases lying between them. The CDR3 sequence is CASSFLDGRETQYF. As DNA, the CDR3 is TGTGCCAGCAGTTTTTTAGATGGTAGGGAGACCCAGTACTTC.

This clonotype was seen at least ten times. CDR3 sequence (DNA): TGTGCCACCAGCACGCAAAATCAGCCCCAGCATTTT. Its protein is CATSTQNQPQHF. This rearrangement joins TRBV15 to TRBJ1-5; D remains ambiguous. This CDR3 spans 12 amino acids. Germline V gene data show CDR1 as LNHNV and CDR2 as YYDKDF (reference sequence). Trimming stripped 4 bases from V and 4 bases from J, with 5 bases between.

In the case of this clonotype: A clone one base away is much larger, so this may be a read error. The rearrangement links TRBV30 to TRBJ2-7; D gene ambiguous. The CDR3 length is 10 residues. CDR1 is GTSNPN and CDR2 is SVGIG in the germline V gene (reference sequence). V lost 5 bases to trimming and J lost 4 bases, with 6 bases between them. CDR3 coding DNA: TGTGCCTGGGGACGATACGAGCAGTACTTC. Its protein is CAWGRYEQYF.

Many counts were recorded for this clonotype. The chain is built from TRBV29-1 and TRBJ2-1; 11 nucleotides agree with TRBD2. After removal of 7 bases from V and 9 bases from J, the junction contained 11 bases not matched to a gene. This CDR3 is 14 amino acids long. Germline V gene lookup returns CDR1 SQVTM and CDR2 ANQGSEA. CDR3 DNA: TGCAGCGCCCTGACTAGCGGGGCCGTAGGTGAGCAGTTCTTC. Translated: CSALTSGAVGEQFF.

This clonotype was observed at least ten times. The chain carries TRBV10-3 and TRBJ2-1; D remains ambiguous. The CDR3 sequence is 14 residues long. Germline CDR1 is ENHRY and CDR2 is SYGVKD. Trimming took off 6 bases at V and 8 bases at J, with 17 bases between the two ends. CDR3 in DNA: TGTGCCATCAGGGTACCCGCTCCGATCGATGAGCAGTTCTTC. Amino acids: CAIRVPAPIDEQFF.